Presented here are 17 T cell receptor beta chains from one specimen sequenced in a study of blood T cells in healthy people across ages. Primed by a sample-barcoded 5' primer and a J-beta primer mix, a second PCR proceeded for 7 to 11 cycles. A single record per CDR3 protein comes from TCRdb applying MiXCR to the 5' RACE reads. The table has about 1.6 million distinct CDR3 sequences, about 31% seen once. Material for sequencing was blood. The receptors were sampled from a woman in her thirties in good health.

The chain uses TRBV7-9 and TRBJ2-5, with D unclear. V lost 5 bases and J lost 3, with 10 bases in between. This CDR3 is 13 amino acids long. Germline-derived CDR1 and CDR2 are SEHNR and FQNEAQ (reference sequence). The CDR3 nucleotides are TGTGCCAGCAGCCTTTTAATGGAAGAGACCCAGTACTTC. Its protein product is CASSLLMEETQYF.

The chain joins TRBV7-9 to TRBJ2-3; D is perhaps TRBD2 (6 bases). This CDR3 spans 13 amino acids. Deletions cut 2 bases from V and 10 bases from J, with 13 bases between. Germline V gives CDR1 SEHNR, CDR2 FQNEAQ (reference sequence). Written as DNA, the CDR3 is TGTGCCAGCAGCTTATCGGAGGGTGATGCGCAGTATTTT. Translation: CASSLSEGDAQYF.

V gene TRBV5-1 combines with J gene TRBJ2-1, with D possibly being TRBD1 (5 bases). CDR3 length equals 13 residues. CDR1 and CDR2 from the germline V gene are SGHRS and YFSETQ. The V end was cut by 6 bases, the J end by 8 bases, with 15 bases between. This chain's CDR3 is CASNAQLRDEQFF. Written as DNA, the CDR3 is TGCGCCAGCAACGCTCAGCTCAGGGATGAGCAGTTCTTC.

This chain links TRBV11-2 with TRBJ1-2; D is undetermined. The CDR3 covers 17 residues. V was clipped by 5 bases and J by 8 bases, with 27 bases between them. Germline CDR1 and CDR2: SGHAT and FQNNGV. The CDR3 loop reads CASSASYRATRDPGYTF. The CDR3 DNA reads as TGTGCCAGCAGCGCGTCCTACCGGGCCACCAGAGATCCAGGCTACACCTTC.

Concerning this clonotype itself: A read error may account for a junction end that differs from germline. The chain employs TRBV20-1 and TRBJ2-1, with TRBD2 identical over 10 bases. Looked up from germline, CDR1 is DFQATT and CDR2 is SNEGSKA (reference sequence). CDR3 size: 20 residues. The CDR3: CGARDFETSGTRESYNEQFF. The CDR3 bases are TGCGGTGCTAGAGATTTTGAAACTAGCGGGACGAGGGAGTCCTACAATGAGCAGTTCTTC.

V is TRBV4-1 and J is TRBJ1-2, with D possibly TRBD1 on 6 matching bases. Germline CDR1 is MGHRA and CDR2 is YSYEKL. Trimming shortened V by 5 bases and J by 3 bases, and 10 bases separated the two germline ends. CDR3 size: 13 residues. The CDR3 loop is CASSEQGYYGYTF. The CDR3 DNA is TGCGCCAGCAGCGAACAGGGTTACTATGGCTACACCTTC.

For this clonotype: A much larger clone lies a single base off, so this may be a read error. CDR3 sequence (DNA): TGTGTCAGCAGCTTAAAAACGGTTGCAGGGATTTACGAGCAGTACTTC. This gives the protein CVSSLKTVAGIYEQYF. The rearrangement joins TRBV11-2 to TRBJ2-4; perhaps TRBD1 as D (5 bases). The J call is uncertain, as TRBJ2-7 better fits the DNA end. The CDR3 totals 16 residues. Germline V CDR1 and CDR2: SGHAT, FQNNGV.

This clonotype was picked up many times. The rearrangement joins TRBV13 to TRBJ2-1; 9 bases fit TRBD2. The V gene's germline CDR1 is PRHDT and CDR2 FYEKMQ (reference sequence). The CDR3 runs to 17 residues. Unmatched junction bases numbered 11, after V lost 5 bases and J lost 3 bases. CDR3: CASSISGSLYNYNEQFF. The CDR3 region has the DNA TGTGCCAGCAGCATTAGCGGGAGTCTTTACAACTACAATGAGCAGTTCTTC.

This chain links TRBV5-1 with TRBJ2-1; D remains ambiguous. Trimming stripped 0 bases from V and 5 bases from J, with 12 bases between. This CDR3 has 15 residues. Per the germline V gene, CDR1 is SGHRS and CDR2 is YFSETQ. CDR3 in DNA: TGCGCCAGCAGCTTGGCGGTGGCCCAGAACAATGAGCAGTTCTTC. Translating it yields CASSLAVAQNNEQFF.

This clonotype was found many times. The chain joins TRBV20-1 to TRBJ1-2; TRBD1 is a possible D gene (5 bases). From germline, CDR1 is DFQATT and CDR2 SNEGSKA (reference sequence). This CDR3 comprises 13 residues. V was trimmed by 3 bases and J by 8 bases, leaving 16 bases between them. Written as DNA, the CDR3 is TGCAGTGCTAGCCCCGACAGCTATCTCGGCTACACCTTC. Protein product: CSASPDSYLGYTF.

This sequence joins TRBV15 and TRBJ2-5; tentative D call: TRBD2 (5 bases). The end of the DNA fits TRBJ2-7 better, so the J call may be wrong. The CDR3 length is 14 residues. Looked up from germline, CDR1 is LNHNV and CDR2 is YYDKDF (reference sequence). The CDR3, as DNA: TGTGCCACCAGCAGAGGACTAACTCCCTACGAGCAGTACTTC. Encoded protein: CATSRGLTPYEQYF.

This chain joins TRBV12-5 and TRBJ2-5; D is perhaps TRBD2 (5 bases). Germline V gives CDR1 LGHNT, CDR2 FRNRAP. This CDR3 spans 15 amino acids. The V end lost 2 bases, the J end lost 1 base, and 11 bases lay between the germline ends. CDR3 loop: CASGLNGVGQETQYF. CDR3 sequence (DNA): TGTGCTAGTGGTTTGAACGGGGTAGGCCAAGAGACCCAGTACTTC. The full variable domain, completed using reference TRBV12-5 and TRBJ2-5, is DARVTQTPRHKVTEMGQEVTMRCQPILGHNTVFWYRQTMMQGLELLAYFRNRAPLDDSGMPKDRFSAEMPDATLATLKIQPSEPRDSAVYFCASGLNGVGQETQYFGPGTRLLVL.

J is TRBJ2-4 and V is TRBV18, with D possibly being TRBD2 (7 bases). The V end was cut by 0 bases, the J end by 8 bases, with 14 bases between. CDR1 and CDR2 from the germline V gene are KGHSH and LQKENI. This CDR3 has 15 amino acids. The CDR3 DNA reads TGTGCCAGCTCACCACCGGGACGGGGGGCATACATTCAGTACTTC. Residues: CASSPPGRGAYIQYF.

The chain combines TRBV6-6 with TRBJ2-1; TRBD1 aligns across 7 bases. Germline V lookup: CDR1 MNHNY, CDR2 SVGAGI (reference sequence). V was pared by 3 bases and J by 5 bases, with 7 bases of the junction left unmatched. This CDR3 has 15 residues. As DNA, the CDR3 is TGTGCCAGCAGTTATGTACGGGGACAGAACAATGAGCAGTTCTTC. Its protein is CASSYVRGQNNEQFF.

The chain couples TRBV9 to TRBJ2-1; 9 nucleotides line up with TRBD2. The germline V gene has CDR1 SGDLS and CDR2 YYNGEE. The CDR3 loop spans 15 amino acids. V lost 4 bases and J lost 8; bases outside the gene matches: 10. CDR3 in amino acids: CASSPSSGSVDEQFF. The CDR3 DNA is TGTGCCAGCAGCCCCAGTAGCGGGAGTGTCGATGAGCAGTTCTTC.

Points on this clonotype: Its ends do not fully match the called genes, so a read error is possible. The V and J genes are TRBV25-1 and TRBJ2-7, with 9 bases identical to TRBD1. Germline V CDR1 and CDR2: MGHDK, SYGVNS. The CDR3 extends over 16 amino acids. CDR3 DNA sequence: TGTACCAGCAGTGAATATGACGGGACAGGGTTCCACGAGCAGTACTTC. Protein sequence: CTSSEYDGTGFHEQYF.

V is TRBV20-1 and J is TRBJ2-3, with TRBD2 as a possible D gene (5 bases). The CDR3 runs 17 residues. Per germline, CDR1 DFQATT and CDR2 SNEGSKA (reference sequence). V shed 3 bases and J shed 6 bases, with 25 bases lying between them. Written as DNA, the CDR3 is TGCAGTGCTAGTTCGGGATATACACCGCTACTAATTGATACGCAGTATTTT. This translates into CSASSGYTPLLIDTQYF.